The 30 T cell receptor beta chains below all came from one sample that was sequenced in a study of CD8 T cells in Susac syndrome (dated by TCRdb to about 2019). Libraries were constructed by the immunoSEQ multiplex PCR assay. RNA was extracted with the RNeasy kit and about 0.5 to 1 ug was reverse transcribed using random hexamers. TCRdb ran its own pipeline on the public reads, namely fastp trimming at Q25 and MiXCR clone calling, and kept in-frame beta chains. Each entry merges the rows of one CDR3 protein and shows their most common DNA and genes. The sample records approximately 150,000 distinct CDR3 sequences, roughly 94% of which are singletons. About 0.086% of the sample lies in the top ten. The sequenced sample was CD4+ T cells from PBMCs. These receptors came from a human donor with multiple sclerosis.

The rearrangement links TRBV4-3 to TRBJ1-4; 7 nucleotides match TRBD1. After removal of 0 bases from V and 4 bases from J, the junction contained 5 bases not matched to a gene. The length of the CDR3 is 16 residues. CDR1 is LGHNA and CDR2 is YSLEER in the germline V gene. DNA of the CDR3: TGCGCCAGCAGCCAAGAACCGGGACAGCGTAATGAAAAACTGTTTTTT. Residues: CASSQEPGQRNEKLFF.

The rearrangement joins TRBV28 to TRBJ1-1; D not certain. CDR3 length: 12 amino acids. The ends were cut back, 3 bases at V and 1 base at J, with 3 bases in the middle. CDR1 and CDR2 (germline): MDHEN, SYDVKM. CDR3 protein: CASSFGNTEAFF. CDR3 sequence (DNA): TGTGCCAGCAGTTTTGGGAACACTGAAGCTTTCTTT.

CDR3 loop: CSASPGLASGLLAQYF. In DNA form, the CDR3 reads TGCAGTGCGTCGCCGGGACTAGCGTCGGGTCTCCTGGCGCAGTATTTT. The V and J genes are TRBV20-1 and TRBJ2-3; 10 bases are a match to TRBD2. Germline loops: CDR1 DFQATT, CDR2 SNEGSKA (reference sequence). Losses at the gene ends were 6 bases for V and 10 bases for J; bases not matched to a gene: 19. This CDR3 comprises 16 residues.

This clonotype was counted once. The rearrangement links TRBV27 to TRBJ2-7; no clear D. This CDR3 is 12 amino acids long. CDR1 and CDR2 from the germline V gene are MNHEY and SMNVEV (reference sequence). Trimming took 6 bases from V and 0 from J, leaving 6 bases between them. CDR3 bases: TGTGCCAGCAGGGGGAACTCCTACGAGCAGTACTTC. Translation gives CASRGNSYEQYF.

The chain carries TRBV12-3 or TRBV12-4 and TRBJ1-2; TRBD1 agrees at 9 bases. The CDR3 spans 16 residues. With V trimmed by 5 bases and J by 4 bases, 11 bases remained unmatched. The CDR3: CASSPTPGQGLYGYTF. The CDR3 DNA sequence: TGTGCCAGCAGTCCCACCCCGGGACAGGGCCTCTATGGCTACACCTTC.

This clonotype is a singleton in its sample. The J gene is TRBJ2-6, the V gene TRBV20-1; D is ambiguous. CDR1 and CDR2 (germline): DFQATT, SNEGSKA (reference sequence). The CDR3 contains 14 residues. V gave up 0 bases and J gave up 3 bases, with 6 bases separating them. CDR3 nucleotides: TGCAGTGCTAGAGATCGGCGTGGGGCCAACGTCCTGACTTTC. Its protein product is CSARDRRGANVLTF.

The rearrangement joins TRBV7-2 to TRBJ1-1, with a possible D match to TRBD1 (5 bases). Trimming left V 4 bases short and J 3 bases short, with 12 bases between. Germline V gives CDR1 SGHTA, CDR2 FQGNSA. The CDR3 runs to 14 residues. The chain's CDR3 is CASSSPKGDTEAFF. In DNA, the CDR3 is TGTGCCAGCAGCTCCCCGAAAGGGGACACTGAAGCTTTCTTT.

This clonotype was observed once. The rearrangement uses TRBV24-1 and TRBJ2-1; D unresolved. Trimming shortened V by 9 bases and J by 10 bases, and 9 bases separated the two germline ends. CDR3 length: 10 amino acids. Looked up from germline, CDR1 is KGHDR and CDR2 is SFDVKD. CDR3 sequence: CATPATEQFF. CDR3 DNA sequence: TGTGCCACCCCCGCAACCGAGCAGTTCTTC.

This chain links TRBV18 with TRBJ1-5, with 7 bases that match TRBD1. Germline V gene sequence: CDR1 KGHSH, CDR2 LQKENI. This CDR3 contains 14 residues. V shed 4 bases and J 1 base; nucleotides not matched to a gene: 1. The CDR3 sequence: CASSQGASNQPQHF. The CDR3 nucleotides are TGTGCCAGCTCACAGGGGGCAAGCAATCAGCCCCAGCATTTT.

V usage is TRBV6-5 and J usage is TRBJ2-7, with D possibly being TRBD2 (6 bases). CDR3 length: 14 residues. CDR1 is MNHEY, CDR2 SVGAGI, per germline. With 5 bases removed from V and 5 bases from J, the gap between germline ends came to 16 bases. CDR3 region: CASSRLVGPDEQYF. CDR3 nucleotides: TGTGCCAGCAGTAGACTAGTGGGCCCCGACGAGCAGTACTTC.

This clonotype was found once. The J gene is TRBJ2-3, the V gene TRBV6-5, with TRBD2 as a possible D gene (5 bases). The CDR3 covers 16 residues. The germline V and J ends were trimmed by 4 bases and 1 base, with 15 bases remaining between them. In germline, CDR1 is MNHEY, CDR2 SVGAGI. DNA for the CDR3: TGTGCCAGCAGTTTAGAGGGTTGGACTCGCACAGATACGCAGTATTTT. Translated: CASSLEGWTRTDTQYF.

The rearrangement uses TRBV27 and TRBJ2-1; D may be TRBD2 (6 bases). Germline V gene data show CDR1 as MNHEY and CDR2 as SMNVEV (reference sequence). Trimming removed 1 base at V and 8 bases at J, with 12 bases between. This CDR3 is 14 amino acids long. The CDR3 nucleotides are TGTGCCAGCAGTTTATTATCCCCGGGGGATGAGCAGTTCTTC. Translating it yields CASSLLSPGDEQFF.

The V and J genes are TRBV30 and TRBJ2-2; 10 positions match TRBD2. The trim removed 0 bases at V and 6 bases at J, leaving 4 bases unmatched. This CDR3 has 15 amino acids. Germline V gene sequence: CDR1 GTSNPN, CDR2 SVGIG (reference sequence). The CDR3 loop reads CAWSVASGSPGELFF. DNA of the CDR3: TGTGCCTGGAGTGTAGCTAGCGGGAGCCCCGGGGAGCTGTTTTTT.

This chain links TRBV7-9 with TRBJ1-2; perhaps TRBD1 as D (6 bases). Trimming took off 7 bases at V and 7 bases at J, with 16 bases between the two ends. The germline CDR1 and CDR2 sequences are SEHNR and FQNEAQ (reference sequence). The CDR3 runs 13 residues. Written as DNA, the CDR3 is TGTGCCAGCACAACCGGGACATCAGGTGGCTACACCTTC. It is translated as CASTTGTSGGYTF.

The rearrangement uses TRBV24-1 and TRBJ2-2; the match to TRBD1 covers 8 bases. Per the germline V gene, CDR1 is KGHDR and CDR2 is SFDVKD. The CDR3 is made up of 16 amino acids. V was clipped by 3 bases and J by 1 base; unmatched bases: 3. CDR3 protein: CATSDPGTGNTGELFF. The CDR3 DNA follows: TGTGCCACCAGTGATCCCGGGACAGGGAACACCGGGGAGCTGTTTTTT.

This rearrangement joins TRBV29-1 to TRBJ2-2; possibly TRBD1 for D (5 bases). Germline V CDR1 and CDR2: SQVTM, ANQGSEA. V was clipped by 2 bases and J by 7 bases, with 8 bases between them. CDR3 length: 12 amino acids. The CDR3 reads CSVERGIGELFF. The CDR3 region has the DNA TGCAGCGTTGAAAGGGGAATCGGGGAGCTGTTTTTT.

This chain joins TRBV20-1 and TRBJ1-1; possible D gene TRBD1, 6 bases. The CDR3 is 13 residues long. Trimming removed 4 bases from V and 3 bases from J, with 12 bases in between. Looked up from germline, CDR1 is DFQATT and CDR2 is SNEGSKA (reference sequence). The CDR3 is CSAIQGADTEAFF. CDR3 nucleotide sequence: TGCAGTGCTATACAGGGAGCGGACACTGAAGCTTTCTTT.

CDR3 sequence (DNA): TGCAGTGCAGGGCGAGCCACAGATACGCAGTATTTT. This translates into CSAGRATDTQYF. The chain employs TRBV20-1 and TRBJ2-3, with no clear D. The V end was cut by 6 bases, the J end by 2 bases, with 9 bases between. The CDR3 extends over 12 amino acids. Germline V gene data show CDR1 as DFQATT and CDR2 as SNEGSKA (reference sequence).

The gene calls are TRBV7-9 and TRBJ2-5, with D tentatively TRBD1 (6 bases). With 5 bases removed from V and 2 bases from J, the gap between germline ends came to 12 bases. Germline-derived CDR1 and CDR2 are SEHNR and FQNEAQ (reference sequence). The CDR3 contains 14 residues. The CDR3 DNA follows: TGTGCCAGCAGCGCGACAGGACGGCAAGAGACCCAGTACTTC. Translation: CASSATGRQETQYF. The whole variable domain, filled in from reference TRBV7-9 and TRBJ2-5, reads DTGVSQNPRHKITKRGQNVTFRCDPISEHNRLYWYRQTLGQGPEFLTYFQNEAQLEKSRLLSDRFSAERPKGSFSTLEIQRTEQGDSAMYLCASSATGRQETQYFGPGTRLLVL.

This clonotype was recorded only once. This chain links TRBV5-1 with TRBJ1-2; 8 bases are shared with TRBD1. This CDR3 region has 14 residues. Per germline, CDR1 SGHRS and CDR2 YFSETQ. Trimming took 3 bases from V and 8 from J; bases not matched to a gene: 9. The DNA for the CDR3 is TGCGCCAGCAGCTCCGGGACAGGCAGAGGGGGCTACACCTTC. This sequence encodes CASSSGTGRGGYTF.

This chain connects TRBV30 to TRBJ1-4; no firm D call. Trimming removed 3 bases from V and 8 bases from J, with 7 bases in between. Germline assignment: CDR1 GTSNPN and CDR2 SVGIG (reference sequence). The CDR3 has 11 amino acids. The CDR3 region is CAWSQLEKLFF. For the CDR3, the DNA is TGTGCCTGGAGCCAGCTCGAAAAACTGTTTTTT.

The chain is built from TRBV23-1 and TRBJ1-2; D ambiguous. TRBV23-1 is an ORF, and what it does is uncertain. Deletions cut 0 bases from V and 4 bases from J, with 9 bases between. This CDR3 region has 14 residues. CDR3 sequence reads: CASSQSKGRYGYTF. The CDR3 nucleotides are TGCGCCAGCAGTCAATCGAAGGGCCGCTATGGCTACACCTTC.

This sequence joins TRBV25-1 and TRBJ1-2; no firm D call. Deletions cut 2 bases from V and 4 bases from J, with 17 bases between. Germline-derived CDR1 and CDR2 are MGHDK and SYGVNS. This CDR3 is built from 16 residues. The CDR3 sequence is CASSEGRQAAGYGYTF. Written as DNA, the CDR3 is TGTGCCAGCAGTGAAGGTCGTCAGGCCGCGGGCTATGGCTACACCTTC.

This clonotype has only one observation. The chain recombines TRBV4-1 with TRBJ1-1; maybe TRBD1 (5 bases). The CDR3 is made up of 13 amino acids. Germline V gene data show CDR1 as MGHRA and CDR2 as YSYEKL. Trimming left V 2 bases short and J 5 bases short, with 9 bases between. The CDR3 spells CASSQLSGTEAFF. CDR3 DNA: TGCGCCAGCAGCCAACTTTCAGGGACTGAAGCTTTCTTT.

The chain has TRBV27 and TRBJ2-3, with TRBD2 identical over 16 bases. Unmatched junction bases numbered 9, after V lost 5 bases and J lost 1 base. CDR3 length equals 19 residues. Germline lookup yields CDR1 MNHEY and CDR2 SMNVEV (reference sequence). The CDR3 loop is CASSRPGLAGGPRTDTQYF. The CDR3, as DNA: TGTGCCAGCAGTCGACCGGGACTAGCGGGAGGGCCCCGCACAGATACGCAGTATTTT.

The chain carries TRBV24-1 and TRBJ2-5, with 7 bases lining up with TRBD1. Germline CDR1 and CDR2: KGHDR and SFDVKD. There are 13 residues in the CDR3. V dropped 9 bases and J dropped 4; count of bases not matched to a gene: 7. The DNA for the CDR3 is TGTGCCACCCCCAGGGGGACCGGAGAGACCCAGTACTTC. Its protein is CATPRGTGETQYF.

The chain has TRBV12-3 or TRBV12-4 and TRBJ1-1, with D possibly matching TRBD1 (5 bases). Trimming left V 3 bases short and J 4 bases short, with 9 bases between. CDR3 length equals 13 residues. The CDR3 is CASSFQGATEAFF. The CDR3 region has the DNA TGTGCCAGCAGTTTTCAAGGGGCCACTGAAGCTTTCTTT.

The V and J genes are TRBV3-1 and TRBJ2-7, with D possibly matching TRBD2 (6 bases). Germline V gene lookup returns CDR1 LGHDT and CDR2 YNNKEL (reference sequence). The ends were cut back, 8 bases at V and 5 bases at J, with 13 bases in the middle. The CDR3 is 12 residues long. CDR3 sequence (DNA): TGTGCCAGCTCGGGGGTTCCTAACGAGCAGTACTTC. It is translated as CASSGVPNEQYF.

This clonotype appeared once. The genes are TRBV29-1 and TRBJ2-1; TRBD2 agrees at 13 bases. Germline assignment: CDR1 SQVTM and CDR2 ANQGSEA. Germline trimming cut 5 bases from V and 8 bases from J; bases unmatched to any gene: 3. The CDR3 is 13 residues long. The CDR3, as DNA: TGCAGCGTTTGGACTAGCGGGAGATATGAGCAGTTCTTC. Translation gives CSVWTSGRYEQFF.

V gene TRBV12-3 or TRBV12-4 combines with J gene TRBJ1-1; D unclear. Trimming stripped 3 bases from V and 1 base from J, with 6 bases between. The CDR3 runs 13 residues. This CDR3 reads CASSLQENTEAFF. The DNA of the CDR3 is TGTGCCAGCAGTTTGCAGGAGAACACTGAAGCTTTCTTT.